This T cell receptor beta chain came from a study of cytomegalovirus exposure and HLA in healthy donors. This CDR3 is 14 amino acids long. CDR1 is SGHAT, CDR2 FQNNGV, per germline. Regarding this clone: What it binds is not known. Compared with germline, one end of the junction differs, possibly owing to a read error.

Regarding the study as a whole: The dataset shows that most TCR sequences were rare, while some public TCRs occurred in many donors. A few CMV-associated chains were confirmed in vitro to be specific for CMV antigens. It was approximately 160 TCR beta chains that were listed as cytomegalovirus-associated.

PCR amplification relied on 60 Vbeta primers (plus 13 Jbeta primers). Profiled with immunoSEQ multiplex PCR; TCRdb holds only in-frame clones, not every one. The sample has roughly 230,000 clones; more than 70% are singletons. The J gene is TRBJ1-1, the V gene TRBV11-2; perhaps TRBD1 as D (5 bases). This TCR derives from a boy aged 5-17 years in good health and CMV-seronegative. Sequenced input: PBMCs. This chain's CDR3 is CASSVGGRNTEALF. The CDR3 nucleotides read TGTGCCAGCAGCGTTGGGGGGAGGAACACTGAAGCTCTCTTT.